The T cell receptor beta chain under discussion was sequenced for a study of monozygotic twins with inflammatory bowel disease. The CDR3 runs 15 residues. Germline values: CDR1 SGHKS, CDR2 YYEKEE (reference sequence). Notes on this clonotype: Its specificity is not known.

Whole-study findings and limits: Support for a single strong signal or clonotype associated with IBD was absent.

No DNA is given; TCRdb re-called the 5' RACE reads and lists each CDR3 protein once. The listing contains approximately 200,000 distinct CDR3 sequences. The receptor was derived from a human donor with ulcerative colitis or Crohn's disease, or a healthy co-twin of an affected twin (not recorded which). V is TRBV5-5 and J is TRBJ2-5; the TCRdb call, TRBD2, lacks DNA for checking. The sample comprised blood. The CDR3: CASSLEETIQETQYF.